This TCR beta chain emerged from a study of T cell responses to AZD1222 COVID-19 vaccine. The junction had 10 bases not matched to a gene; V was cut back by 4 bases and J by 4 bases. Germline V gives CDR1 SGHRS, CDR2 YFSETQ. The CDR3 has 15 residues. Libraries were prepared by immunoSEQ multiplex PCR; TCRdb keeps only in-frame clonotypes and omits some of them. This table holds more than 150,000 clones, around 92% found once. This clonotype originated in an adult in good health. This chain links TRBV5-1 with TRBJ1-2; 7 bases agree with TRBD1. The sequences come from peripheral blood, collected on day 0 of AZD1222 vaccination. The CDR3 region has the DNA TGCGCCAGCAGCCGTTCCGGGACAGATGTCTATGGCTACACCTTC. The encoded protein is CASSRSGTDVYGYTF.